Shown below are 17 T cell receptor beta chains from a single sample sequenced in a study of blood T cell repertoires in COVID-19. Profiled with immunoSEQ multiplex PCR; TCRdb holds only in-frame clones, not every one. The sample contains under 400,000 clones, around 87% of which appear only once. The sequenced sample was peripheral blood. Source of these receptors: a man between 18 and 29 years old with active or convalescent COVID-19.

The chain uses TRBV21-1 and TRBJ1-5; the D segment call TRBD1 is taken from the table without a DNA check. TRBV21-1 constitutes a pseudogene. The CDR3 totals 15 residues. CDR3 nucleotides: TGTGCCAGCAGCAAAGCTCAGACAGGGAATCAGCCCCAGCATTTT. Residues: CASSKAQTGNQPQHF.

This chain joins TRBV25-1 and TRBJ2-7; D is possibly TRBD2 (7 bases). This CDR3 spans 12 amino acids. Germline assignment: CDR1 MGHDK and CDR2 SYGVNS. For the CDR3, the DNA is TGTGCTCCAAGGGGGGGTTTGGTAGAGCAGTACTTC. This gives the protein CAPRGGLVEQYF.

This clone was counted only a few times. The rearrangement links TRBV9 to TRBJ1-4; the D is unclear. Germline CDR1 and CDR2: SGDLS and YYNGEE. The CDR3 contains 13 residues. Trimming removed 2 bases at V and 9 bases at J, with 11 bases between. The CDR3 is CASSVGPLKKLFF. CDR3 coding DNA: TGTGCCAGCAGCGTGGGCCCCCTGAAAAAACTGTTTTTT.

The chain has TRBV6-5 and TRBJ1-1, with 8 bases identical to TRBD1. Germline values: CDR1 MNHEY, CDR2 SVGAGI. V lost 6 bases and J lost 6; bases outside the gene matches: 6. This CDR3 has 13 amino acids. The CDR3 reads CASSQDRGAEAFF. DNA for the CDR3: TGTGCCAGCAGCCAAGACAGGGGCGCTGAAGCTTTCTTT.

This chain's CDR3 is CASSIGQGAHQPQHF. Here the CDR3 DNA reads TGTGCCAGTAGTATAGGACAGGGGGCTCATCAGCCCCAGCATTTT. This sequence joins TRBV19 and TRBJ1-5, with TRBD1 identical over 10 bases. The ends lost 1 base at V and 5 bases at J; junction bases unmatched: 2. Germline CDR1 reads LNHDA; CDR2 reads SQIVND (reference sequence). The CDR3 extends over 15 amino acids. The entire variable domain, with the rest obtained from reference TRBV19 and TRBJ1-5, is as follows: DGGITQSPKYLFRKEGQNVTLSCEQNLNHDAMYWYRQDPGQGLRLIYYSQIVNDFQKGDIAEGYSVSREKKESFPLTVTSAQKNPTAFYLCASSIGQGAHQPQHFGDGTRLSIL.

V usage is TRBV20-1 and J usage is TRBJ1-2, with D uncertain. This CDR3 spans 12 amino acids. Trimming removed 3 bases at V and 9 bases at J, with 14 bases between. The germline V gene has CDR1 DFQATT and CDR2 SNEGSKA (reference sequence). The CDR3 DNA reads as TGCAGTGCTAGTCCCGGAGGAGCAAGCTACACCTTC. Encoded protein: CSASPGGASYTF.

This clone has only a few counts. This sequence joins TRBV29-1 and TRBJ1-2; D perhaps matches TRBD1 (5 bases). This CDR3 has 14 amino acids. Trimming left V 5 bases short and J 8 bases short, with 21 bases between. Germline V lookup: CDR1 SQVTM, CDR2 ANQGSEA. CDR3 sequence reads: CSVWEEQANGGYTF. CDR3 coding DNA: TGCAGCGTTTGGGAGGAACAGGCCAACGGAGGCTACACCTTC.

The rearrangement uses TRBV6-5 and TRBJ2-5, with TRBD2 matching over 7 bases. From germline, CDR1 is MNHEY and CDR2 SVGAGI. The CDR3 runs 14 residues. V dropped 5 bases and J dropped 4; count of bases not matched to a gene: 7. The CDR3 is CASSTRQRGETQYF. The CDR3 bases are TGTGCCAGCAGTACCCGACAGCGGGGAGAGACCCAGTACTTC.

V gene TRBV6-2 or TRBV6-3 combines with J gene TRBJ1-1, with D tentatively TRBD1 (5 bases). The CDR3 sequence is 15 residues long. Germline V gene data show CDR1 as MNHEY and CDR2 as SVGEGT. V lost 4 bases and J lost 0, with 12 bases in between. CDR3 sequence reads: CASSWGRNVNTEAFF. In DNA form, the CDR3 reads TGTGCCAGCAGTTGGGGCCGGAACGTGAACACTGAAGCTTTCTTT.

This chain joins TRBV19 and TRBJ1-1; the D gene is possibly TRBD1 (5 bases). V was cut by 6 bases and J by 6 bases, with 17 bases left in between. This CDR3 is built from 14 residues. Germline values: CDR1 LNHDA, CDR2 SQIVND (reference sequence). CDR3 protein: CASSLDWAGAEAFF. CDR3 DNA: TGTGCCAGTAGCCTCGACTGGGCGGGGGCTGAAGCTTTCTTT.

CDR3 sequence: CASSQLDSSNQPQHF. The CDR3 DNA reads as TGCGCCAGCAGCCAACTTGACAGCAGCAATCAGCCCCAGCATTTT. This chain joins TRBV4-1 and TRBJ1-5; D perhaps matches TRBD1 (5 bases). V shed 2 bases and J shed 1 base, with 9 bases lying between them. This CDR3 region has 15 residues. CDR1 and CDR2 (germline): MGHRA, YSYEKL.

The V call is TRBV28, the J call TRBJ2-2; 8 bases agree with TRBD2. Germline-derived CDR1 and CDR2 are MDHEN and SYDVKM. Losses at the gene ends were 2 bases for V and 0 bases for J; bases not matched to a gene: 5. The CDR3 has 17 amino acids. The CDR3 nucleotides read TGTGCCAGCAGTTTACTAGCGGGTATTGCGAACACCGGGGAGCTGTTTTTT. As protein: CASSLLAGIANTGELFF.

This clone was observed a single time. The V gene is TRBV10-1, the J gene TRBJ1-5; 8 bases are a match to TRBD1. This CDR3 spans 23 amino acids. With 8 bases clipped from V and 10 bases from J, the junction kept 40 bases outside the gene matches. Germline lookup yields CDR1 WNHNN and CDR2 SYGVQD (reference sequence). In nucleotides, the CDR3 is TGCGCCAGCCCACCTAGCCCGTATATTCCCCGCAACGGGGTTGGACAGGGAAGGATTCCCCAGCATTTT. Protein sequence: CASPPSPYIPRNGVGQGRIPQHF.

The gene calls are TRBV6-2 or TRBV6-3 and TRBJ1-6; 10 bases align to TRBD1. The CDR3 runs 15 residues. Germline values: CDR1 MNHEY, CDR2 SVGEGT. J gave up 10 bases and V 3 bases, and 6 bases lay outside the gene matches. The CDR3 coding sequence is TGTGCCAGCAGTTATCCGGGACAGGGGAGGTCACCCCTCCACTTT. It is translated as CASSYPGQGRSPLHF.

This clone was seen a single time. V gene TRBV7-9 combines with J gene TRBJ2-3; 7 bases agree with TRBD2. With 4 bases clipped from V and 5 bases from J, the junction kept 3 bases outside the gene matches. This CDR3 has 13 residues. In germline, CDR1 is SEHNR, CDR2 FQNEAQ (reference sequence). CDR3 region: CASSSGLLDTQYF. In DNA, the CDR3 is TGTGCCAGCAGCTCGGGACTATTAGATACGCAGTATTTT.

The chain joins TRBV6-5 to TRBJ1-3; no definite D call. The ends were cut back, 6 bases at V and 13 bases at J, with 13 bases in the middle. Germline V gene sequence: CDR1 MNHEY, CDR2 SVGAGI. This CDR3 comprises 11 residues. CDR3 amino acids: CASSTVGLIYF. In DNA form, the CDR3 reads TGTGCCAGCAGCACTGTGGGCCTTATATATTTT.

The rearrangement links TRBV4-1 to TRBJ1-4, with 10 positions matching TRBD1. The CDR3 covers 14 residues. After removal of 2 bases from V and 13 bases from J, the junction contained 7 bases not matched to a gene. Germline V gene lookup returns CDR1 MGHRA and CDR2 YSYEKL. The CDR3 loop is CASSQPGQGPTLFF. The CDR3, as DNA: TGCGCCAGCAGCCAACCGGGACAGGGGCCCACACTGTTTTTT.